The rows below give T cell receptor beta chains drawn from one sample of a study of OX40 agonist ivuxolimab in advanced cancers. Profiling relied on immunoSEQ multiplex PCR, and the TCRdb table lists in-frame clones only, not all of them. The data show some 50,000 clones, over 75% seen once. The sequencing used CD4+ or CD8+ T cells sorted from blood, collected in a trial of the OX40 agonist ivuxolimab. The receptors originated from an adult with an advanced solid tumor such as melanoma, head and neck, liver or kidney cancer. Each CDR3 is given without its conserved first and last residue. The order of the fields is J gene, D gene, CDR3 length, V gene, CDR3 protein. A D gene is named only where the DNA matches it firmly.

TRBJ1-1 | . | 12 | TRBV19 | ASSIGEGRTEAF
TRBJ2-1 | TRBD2 | 14 | TRBV11-2 | ASSLAAGGTYNEQF
TRBJ1-1 | . | 10 | TRBV6-1 | ASSEMYTEAF
TRBJ2-7 | TRBD1 | 12 | TRBV5-6 | ASSSGTGAHEQY
TRBJ1-6 | TRBD1 | 12 | TRBV6-6 | ASSLGQDNSPLH
TRBJ1-5 | TRBD1 | 18 | TRBV7-8 | ASSLQGLAGGFYSNQPQH
TRBJ1-1 | . | 10 | TRBV5-1 | ASSTGATEAF
TRBJ2-1 | . | 14 | TRBV28 | ASSELRLSSYNEQF
TRBJ2-1 | . | 12 | TRBV5-5 | ASSPPDRPNEQF
TRBJ1-6 | . | 12 | TRBV10-3 | AISETPNNSPLH
TRBJ1-5 | . | 12 | TRBV21-1 | ASSARAGGQPQH
TRBJ2-7 | . | 14 | TRBV6-1 | ASSELGRGSSYEQY
TRBJ2-1 | . | 11 | TRBV28 | ASSLGINNEQF
TRBJ1-5 | . | 11 | TRBV7-2 | ASSGGGRQPQH
TRBJ1-2 | TRBD1 | 13 | TRBV6-6 | ASSGGTGDYYGYT
TRBJ2-1 | . | 9 | TRBV10-1 | ATGSRDEQF
TRBJ1-4 | . | 9 | TRBV6-1 | ASTGVEKLF
TRBJ1-1 | . | 10 | TRBV12-5 | ASGFSNTEAF
TRBJ1-2 | . | 14 | TRBV4-2 | ASSQDQGLVSYGYT
TRBJ2-1 | TRBD1 | 13 | TRBV6-6 | ASSYGTDHYNEQF
TRBJ2-3 | . | 15 | TRBV7-3 | ASSRLGRRPSTDTQY
TRBJ2-3 | TRBD1 | 16 | TRBV9 | ASSPIGQPGGHTDTQY
TRBJ2-5 | . | 10 | TRBV2 | ASSAGRETQY
TRBJ2-7 | TRBD1 | 13 | TRBV5-1 | ASSLGGQGKYEQY
TRBJ1-2 | . | 13 | TRBV6-1 | ASTAIRTGSLGYT
TRBJ2-1 | TRBD1 | 17 | TRBV11-3 | ASSPGWTGGKVDYNEQF
TRBJ1-1 | TRBD1 | 13 | TRBV7-2 | ASRGSRTGNTEAF
TRBJ1-5 | . | 11 | TRBV19 | ASSARGDRPQH
TRBJ2-7 | . | 12 | TRBV6-5 | ASSYSRATYEQY
TRBJ2-1 | TRBD2 | 13 | TRBV7-6 | ASSLVGGAAAEQF
TRBJ1-1 | . | 11 | TRBV9 | ASSTGWRTEAF
TRBJ1-6 | . | 13 | TRBV7-2 | ASSLLTGLNSPLH
TRBJ2-3 | . | 12 | TRBV5-1 | ASSLGTSSDTQY
TRBJ2-5 | . | 11 | TRBV10-3 | AIGGGEQETQY
TRBJ1-1 | . | 12 | TRBV5-8 | ASSFGTSNTEAF
TRBJ1-4 | TRBD1 | 13 | TRBV2 | ASRDSGTGYEKLF
TRBJ1-6 | . | 14 | TRBV7-5 | VRSLDNPDYNSPLH
TRBJ1-6 | . | 14 | TRBV5-4 | ASSLEWGMNNSPLH
TRBJ2-3 | TRBD2 | 14 | TRBV4-2 | ASSPLRGDGTDTQY
TRBJ2-3 | TRBD2 | 14 | TRBV2 | ASSALAGGGTDTQY
TRBJ2-7 | . | 13 | TRBV7-2 | ASSLVRDGAYEQY
TRBJ2-2 | . | 13 | TRBV7-3 | ASRPGAANTGELF
TRBJ1-6 | . | 12 | TRBV7-9 | ASSNQADGSPLH
TRBJ2-2 | . | 12 | TRBV7-9 | ASSLGVGTGELF
TRBJ2-7 | . | 10 | TRBV2 | ASSPQGYEQY
TRBJ2-5 | . | 11 | TRBV29-1 | SVDPTKGETQY
TRBJ2-1 | TRBD2 | 12 | TRBV7-3 | ASSFSGVNNEQF
TRBJ2-3 | . | 12 | TRBV5-1 | ASSFRGRTDTQY
TRBJ2-5 | . | 9 | TRBV18 | ASSPQETQY
TRBJ2-7 | . | 11 | TRBV11-1 | ASSLSVGAEQY
TRBJ2-3 | . | 14 | TRBV10-2 | ASSETGPESTDTQY
TRBJ2-3 | TRBD2 | 12 | TRBV29-1 | SAGRGGGTDTQY
TRBJ2-3 | . | 13 | TRBV5-4 | ASSLEGGPWDTQY
TRBJ1-5 | . | 13 | TRBV6-5 | ASSLDRTSNQPQH